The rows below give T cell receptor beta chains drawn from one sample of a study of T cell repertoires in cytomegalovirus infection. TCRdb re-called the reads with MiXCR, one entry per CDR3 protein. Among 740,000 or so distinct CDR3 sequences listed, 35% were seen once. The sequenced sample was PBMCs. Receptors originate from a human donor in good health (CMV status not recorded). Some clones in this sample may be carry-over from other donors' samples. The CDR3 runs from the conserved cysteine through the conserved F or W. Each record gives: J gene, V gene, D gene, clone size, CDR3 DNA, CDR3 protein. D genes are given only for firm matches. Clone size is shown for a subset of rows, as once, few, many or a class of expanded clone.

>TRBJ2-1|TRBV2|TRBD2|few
TGTGCCAGCAGTGGGCCGGGACTACCGGAGCAGTTCTTC
CASSGPGLPEQFF
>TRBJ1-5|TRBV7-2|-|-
TGTGCCAGCAGCTGGGCAGGGGTAGGCGGCAATCAGCCCCAGCATTTT
CASSWAGVGGNQPQHF
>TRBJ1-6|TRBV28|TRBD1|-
TGTGCCAGCAGTGGACAGGGTGGGAATTCACCCCTCCACTTT
CASSGQGGNSPLHF
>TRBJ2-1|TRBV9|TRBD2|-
TGTGCCAGCAGCACCCGGGATAGCGGGGACAATGAGCAGTTCTTC
CASSTRDSGDNEQFF
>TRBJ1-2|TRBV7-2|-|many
TGTGCCAGCGAACAGGGATGGTATGGCTACACCTTC
CASEQGWYGYTF
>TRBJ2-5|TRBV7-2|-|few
TGTGCCAGCAGCTTATTCCAACTGGAGGAAGAGACCCAGTACTTC
CASSLFQLEEETQYF
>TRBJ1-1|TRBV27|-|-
TGTGCCAGCGGGGCTGCGGGTGGTACTGAAGCTTTCTTT
CASGAAGGTEAFF
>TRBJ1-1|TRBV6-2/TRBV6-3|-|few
TGTGCCAGCAGACCCCGGATCTTACAGGGAGGGACTGAAGCTTTCTTT
CASRPRILQGGTEAFF
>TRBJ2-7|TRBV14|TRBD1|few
TGTGCCAGCAGCCAAGTCCCGGACAGGCAGATTTCCTACGAGCAGTACTTC
CASSQVPDRQISYEQYF
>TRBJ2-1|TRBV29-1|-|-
TGCAGCGTTGATCAGAGCAGATACAATGAGCAGTTCTTC
CSVDQSRYNEQFF
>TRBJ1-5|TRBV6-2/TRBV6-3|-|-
TGTGCCAGCACTTCACAGGGAACCAATCAGCCCCAGCATTTT
CASTSQGTNQPQHF
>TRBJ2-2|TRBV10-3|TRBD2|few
TGTGCCATCAGTCCCCACGGGGGGGCCGAGGGGGAGCTGTTTTTT
CAISPHGGAEGELFF
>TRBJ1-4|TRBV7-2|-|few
TGTGCCAGAGGCGGCCCTGCAACTAATGAAAAACTGTTTTTT
CARGGPATNEKLFF
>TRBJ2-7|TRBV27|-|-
TGTGCCAGCAGTTGGGCGGCCCGCTCCTACGAGCAGTACTTC
CASSWAARSYEQYF
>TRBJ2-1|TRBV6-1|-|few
TGTGCCAGCAGTGAGGTGGTTTTCTCCTACAATGAGCAGTTCTTC
CASSEVVFSYNEQFF
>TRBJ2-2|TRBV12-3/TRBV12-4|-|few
TGTGCCAGCAGTGTATCAGGGACCGGGGAGCTGTTTTTT
CASSVSGTGELFF
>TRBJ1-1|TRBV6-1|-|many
TGTGCCAGCAGTGAAGTTCAGGCCAGGGTCACTGAAGCTTTCTTT
CASSEVQARVTEAFF
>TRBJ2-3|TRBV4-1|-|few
TGCGCCAGCAGCCAAGATAGGTCGGCGGGAGATACGCAGTATTTT
CASSQDRSAGDTQYF
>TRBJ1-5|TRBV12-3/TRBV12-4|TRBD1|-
TGTGCCAGCCAAACAGGGGGGGGGGGCAATCAGCCCCAGCATTTT
CASQTGGGGNQPQHF
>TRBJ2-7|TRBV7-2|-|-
TGTGCCAGCAGCTTCACCCGGGGACCTTACGAGCAGTACTTC
CASSFTRGPYEQYF
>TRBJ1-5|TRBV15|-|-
TGTGCCACCAGCAGAGCCCGGGCCCTGATCCTCCGCAATAGCAATCAGCCCCAGCATTTT
CATSRARALILRNSNQPQHF
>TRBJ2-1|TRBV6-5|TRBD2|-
TGTGCCAGCAGTTACTCTAGCGGGGGGGCATGGGAGCAGTTCTTC
CASSYSSGGAWEQFF
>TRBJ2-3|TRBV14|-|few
TGTGCCAGCAGCCAGACTAACACCGGCGGTGGTACGCAGTATTTT
CASSQTNTGGGTQYF
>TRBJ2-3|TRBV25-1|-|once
TGTGCCAGCACAGGACACCCGCGAGGGAAGGCCACAGATACGCAGTATTTT
CASTGHPRGKATDTQYF
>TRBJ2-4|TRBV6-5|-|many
TGTGCCAGCAGTCACGACAGCGGAATAGCCAAAAACATTCAGTACTTC
CASSHDSGIAKNIQYF
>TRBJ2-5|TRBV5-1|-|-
TGCGCCAGCAGCCCTGACCCTAACTCGGAGACCCAGTACTTC
CASSPDPNSETQYF
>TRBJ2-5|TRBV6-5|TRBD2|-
TGTGCCAGCAGTTACCCAATAGGGACTAGCCGGCAGGAGACCCAGTACTTC
CASSYPIGTSRQETQYF
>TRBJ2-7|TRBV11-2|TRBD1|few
TGTGCCAGCAGCTTAAGACCCGGGACAGGGTCCCACGAGCAGTACTTC
CASSLRPGTGSHEQYF
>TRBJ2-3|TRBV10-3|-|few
TGTGCCATCAGTGATCCGGACAGTTCGCGCAAGGAGTACACAGATACGCAGTATTTT
CAISDPDSSRKEYTDTQYF
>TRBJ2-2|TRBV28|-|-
TGTGCCAGCAGTTTCTCCCAGGGATTGACCGGGGAGCTGTTTTTT
CASSFSQGLTGELFF
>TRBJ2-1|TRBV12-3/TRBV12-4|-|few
TGTGCCAGCAGTTTAGTGGCGGGTACCTACAATGAGCAGTTCTTC
CASSLVAGTYNEQFF
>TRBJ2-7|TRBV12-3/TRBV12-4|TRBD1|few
TGTGCCAGCAGTTTCCGGACAGGACCCTACGAGCAGTACTTC
CASSFRTGPYEQYF
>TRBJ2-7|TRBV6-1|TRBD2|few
TGTGCCAGCAGATCGCTAGCGGGAGGGGCCTACGAGCAGTACTTC
CASRSLAGGAYEQYF
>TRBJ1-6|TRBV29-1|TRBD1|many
TGCAGCGTTGAGGAACGACAGGGTGCACCCCTCCACTTT
CSVEERQGAPLHF
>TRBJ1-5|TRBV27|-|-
TGTGCCAGCAGTCACGGGACCAATCAGCCCCAGCATTTT
CASSHGTNQPQHF
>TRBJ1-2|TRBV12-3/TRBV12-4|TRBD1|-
TGTGCCAGCAGGCCCACAGGGGGCATGGACTATGGCTACACCTTC
CASRPTGGMDYGYTF
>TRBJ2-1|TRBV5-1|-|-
TGCGCCAGCAGCTTGGAGGGAGTTGAGCAGTTCTTC
CASSLEGVEQFF
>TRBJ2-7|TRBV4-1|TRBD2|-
TGCGCCAGCAGCCAAGATTTAGGTAGGACTAGCGGGAGGTACGAGCAGTACTTC
CASSQDLGRTSGRYEQYF
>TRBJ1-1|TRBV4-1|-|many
TGCGCCAGCAGCCAAGGGCCAGGTGAGGGGACTGAAGCTTTCTTT
CASSQGPGEGTEAFF
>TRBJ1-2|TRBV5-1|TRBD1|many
TGCGCCAGCAGCCCCCAGGGGGACTATGGCTACACCTTC
CASSPQGDYGYTF
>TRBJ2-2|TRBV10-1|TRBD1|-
TGCGCCAGCAGTGGGCACAGGGGGATGGTGAACACCGGGGAGCTGTTTTTT
CASSGHRGMVNTGELFF
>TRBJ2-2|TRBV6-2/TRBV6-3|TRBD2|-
TGTGCCAGCATACGTCATGGACTAGCCCCCGGGGAGCTGTTTTTT
CASIRHGLAPGELFF
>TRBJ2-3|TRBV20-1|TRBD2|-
TGCAGTGCTAGTTCCGGGACTAGGGCAGATACGCAGTATTTT
CSASSGTRADTQYF
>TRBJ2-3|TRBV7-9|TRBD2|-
TGTGCCAGCAGCTTAGTGGAACTAGCGGGGATATCGCAGTATTTT
CASSLVELAGISQYF
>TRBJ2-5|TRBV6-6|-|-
TGTGCCAGCAGTTACCTGGCGTGGGACCAAGAGACCCAGGACTTC
CASSYLAWDQETQDF
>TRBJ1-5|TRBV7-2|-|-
TGTGCCAGCAGCCCAAACCAACGGACAGTAAATCAGCCCCAGCATTTT
CASSPNQRTVNQPQHF
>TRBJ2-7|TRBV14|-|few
TGTGCCAGCAGCGGAAGGGGAAGGACGGATGAGCAGTACTTC
CASSGRGRTDEQYF
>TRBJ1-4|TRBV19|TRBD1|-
TGTGCCAGTAGAAGGACAGGCAGATCAACTAATGAAAAACTGTTTTTT
CASRRTGRSTNEKLFF
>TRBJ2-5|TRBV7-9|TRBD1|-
TGTGCCAGCAGCTTCGGGACAGGTCAAGAGACCCAGTACTTC
CASSFGTGQETQYF
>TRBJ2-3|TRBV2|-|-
TGTGCCAGCAGTGAGTGGTCCCTAGCTACGCAGTATTTT
CASSEWSLATQYF
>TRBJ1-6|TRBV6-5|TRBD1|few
TGTGCCAGCAGCGATGACATGGGGATGACAGGGGGCAATTCACCCCTCCACTTT
CASSDDMGMTGGNSPLHF
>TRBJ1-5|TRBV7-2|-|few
TGTGCCAGCAGCTTAACGGTTGGTGGCCTTCAGCATTTT
CASSLTVGGLQHF
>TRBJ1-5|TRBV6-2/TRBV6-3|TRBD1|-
TGTGCCAGCAGTTATGGGGACAGCAGCAATCAGCCCCAGCATTTT
CASSYGDSSNQPQHF
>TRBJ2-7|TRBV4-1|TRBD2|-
TGCGCCAGCAGCCAAGGTCCGGGAGGGCCAGACGAGCAGTACTTC
CASSQGPGGPDEQYF